The present entry profiles one TCR beta chain with its context. Its antigen is currently unknown. The PCR ran on 60 Vbeta and 13 Jbeta primers. Repertoires were generated with immunoSEQ multiplex PCR, while TCRdb's copy carries only in-frame clones and drops some. The sample carries 95,000 to 150,000 clones, around 85% recorded once. The record originates from a study of cytomegalovirus exposure and HLA in healthy donors. These donors counted as nominally healthy when sampled, but unrecorded immune exposures were likely. Points from the study as a whole: HLA allele associations emerged for roughly 17,000 TCR beta sequences in a later analysis, at 0.05 false discovery rate. In terms of immune exposure information, only CMV serostatus was available.

The receptor was isolated from a man aged 30-40 years in good health and CMV-seronegative. The sequenced sample was PBMCs.

CDR3 sequence reads: CASSYDNRVNEKLFF. The CDR3 DNA follows: TGTGCCAGCAGCTACGATAACAGGGTTAATGAAAAACTGTTTTTT. The chain recombines TRBV7-9 with TRBJ1-4; weak D call: TRBD1 (6 bases). CDR1 and CDR2 from the germline V gene are SEHNR and FQNEAQ (reference sequence). The CDR3 totals 15 residues. The V end was cut by 4 bases, the J end by 4 bases, with 13 bases between.